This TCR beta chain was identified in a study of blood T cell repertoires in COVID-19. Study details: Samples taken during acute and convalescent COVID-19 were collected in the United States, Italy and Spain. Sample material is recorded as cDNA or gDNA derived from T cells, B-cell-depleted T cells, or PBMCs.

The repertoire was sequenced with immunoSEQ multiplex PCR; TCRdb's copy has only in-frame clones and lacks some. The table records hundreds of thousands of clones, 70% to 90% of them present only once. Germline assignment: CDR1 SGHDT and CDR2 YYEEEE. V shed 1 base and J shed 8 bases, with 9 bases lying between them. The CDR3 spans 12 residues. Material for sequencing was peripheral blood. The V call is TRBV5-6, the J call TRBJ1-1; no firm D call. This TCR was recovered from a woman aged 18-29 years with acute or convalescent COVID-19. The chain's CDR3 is CASSLFTAEAFF. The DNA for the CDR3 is TGTGCCAGCAGCTTGTTTACTGCCGAAGCTTTCTTT. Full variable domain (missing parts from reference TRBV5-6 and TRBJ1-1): DAGVTQSPTHLIKTRGQQVTLRCSPKSGHDTVSWYQQALGQGPQFIFQYYEEEERQRGNFPDRFSGHQFPNYSSELNVNALLLGDSALYLCASSLFTAEAFFGQGTRLTVV.